One and the same sample provided the 17 T cell receptor beta chains below, sequenced in a study of cytotoxic CD8 clonotypes in ibrutinib-treated CLL. Clones were read by immunoSEQ multiplex PCR, and TCRdb kept only the in-frame ones, dropping some. The sample includes about 68,000 clones, roughly 72% of them seen just once. The sequencing used PBMCs, collected after 12 months of ibrutinib treatment. These receptors were collected from a human donor with chronic lymphocytic leukemia.

V usage is TRBV6-6 and J usage is TRBJ1-1; D not resolved. Per germline, CDR1 MNHNY and CDR2 SVGAGI (reference sequence). V was shortened by 0 bases and J by 4 bases, with 12 bases between the two germline ends. The CDR3 covers 15 residues. CDR3 in amino acids: CASSYSLGMPTEAFF. The CDR3 DNA sequence: TGTGCCAGCAGTTACTCGCTGGGGATGCCCACTGAAGCTTTCTTT.

The V and J genes are TRBV7-2 and TRBJ2-3; no clear D gene. The germline V gene has CDR1 SGHTA and CDR2 FQGNSA. Trimming stripped 1 base from V and 3 bases from J, with 8 bases between. The CDR3 runs 14 residues. CDR3 amino acids: CASSLGPVTDTQYF. In nucleotides, the CDR3 is TGTGCCAGCAGCTTAGGCCCGGTGACAGATACGCAGTATTTT.

V usage is TRBV13 and J usage is TRBJ1-4; a possible D gene is TRBD1 (6 bases). The CDR3 extends over 15 amino acids. Trimming removed 2 bases at V and 3 bases at J, with 10 bases between. Germline CDR1 is PRHDT and CDR2 is FYEKMQ (reference sequence). The CDR3 region has the DNA TGTGCCAGCAGCTTAATCAGGGGAGCTAATGAAAAACTGTTTTTT. It specifies CASSLIRGANEKLFF.

The CDR3 DNA follows: TGTGCCAGCAGCGTACGACCAGGGAGCTCTGGAAACACCATATATTTT. It codes for CASSVRPGSSGNTIYF. The V and J genes are TRBV9 and TRBJ1-3; TRBD1 is a possible D gene (5 bases). This CDR3 has 16 amino acids. The V end was cut by 1 base, the J end by 0 bases, with 11 bases between. From germline, CDR1 is SGDLS and CDR2 YYNGEE.

A single count supports this clone. The chain has TRBV4-3 and TRBJ1-1, with 7 bases fitting TRBD1. Germline CDR1 LGHNA, CDR2 YSLEER. V shed 4 bases and J 5 bases; nucleotides not matched to a gene: 4. The CDR3 sequence is 13 residues long. In DNA, the CDR3 is TGCGCCAGCAGCCGGCTCAGGGGGACTGAAGCTTTCTTT. It is translated as CASSRLRGTEAFF.

This chain joins TRBV5-6 and TRBJ1-4, with TRBD1 matching over 11 bases. Germline V gene lookup returns CDR1 SGHDT and CDR2 YYEEEE. Unmatched junction bases numbered 6, after V lost 4 bases and J lost 7 bases. The CDR3 is made up of 15 amino acids. The CDR3: CASSGWTGGFEKLFF. In nucleotides, the CDR3 is TGTGCCAGCAGCGGATGGACAGGGGGCTTTGAAAAACTGTTTTTT.

The chain recombines TRBV28 with TRBJ2-2; D remains unclear. The CDR3 covers 12 residues. Trimming took 5 bases from V and 0 from J, leaving 1 base between them. CDR1 is MDHEN and CDR2 is SYDVKM in the germline V gene. As DNA, the CDR3 is TGTGCCAGCAGTCCGAACACCGGGGAGCTGTTTTTT. Amino acid sequence: CASSPNTGELFF.

The J gene is TRBJ1-4, the V gene TRBV19; weak D call: TRBD1 (6 bases). The ends were cut back, 10 bases at V and 7 bases at J, with 19 bases in the middle. Germline V gene data show CDR1 as LNHDA and CDR2 as SQIVND (reference sequence). This CDR3 is built from 14 residues. The CDR3 nucleotides read TGTGCCACCTCTACGGGAGGGGGGGGTGAAAAACTGTTTTTT. This translates into CATSTGGGGEKLFF.

The V call is TRBV19, the J call TRBJ2-2; D is ambiguous. The CDR3 has 14 amino acids. Germline loops: CDR1 LNHDA, CDR2 SQIVND (reference sequence). Deletions cut 5 bases from V and 2 bases from J, with 9 bases between. Written as DNA, the CDR3 is TGTGCCAGTAGTCGAGGCCGTAACACCGGGGAGCTGTTTTTT. Translation gives CASSRGRNTGELFF.

This clone occurred a few times. The chain combines TRBV6-5 with TRBJ1-5; a possible D gene is TRBD1 (5 bases). There are 13 residues in the CDR3. Per germline, CDR1 MNHEY and CDR2 SVGAGI. The V end was cut by 5 bases, the J end by 5 bases, with 10 bases between. CDR3 sequence reads: CASSVGLYQPQHF. The CDR3 nucleotides read TGTGCCAGCAGTGTGGGGCTTTATCAGCCCCAGCATTTT.

In its sample, this clone was seen once. As DNA, the CDR3 is TGCAGCGTAACAGCAGATAGCAATCAGCCCCAGCATTTT. Translated: CSVTADSNQPQHF. The genes are TRBV29-1 and TRBJ1-5; no firm D call. The CDR3 runs to 13 residues. V lost 6 bases to trimming and J lost 0 bases, with 9 bases between them. The germline gives CDR1 SQVTM, CDR2 ANQGSEA.

This chain links TRBV2 with TRBJ1-5; 9 bases are shared with TRBD1. After removal of 4 bases from V and 3 bases from J, the junction contained 4 bases not matched to a gene. The length of the CDR3 is 15 residues. The germline V gene encodes CDR1 SNHLY and CDR2 FYNNEI. The CDR3 nucleotides are TGTGCCAGCAGTGTGGACAGGGGCCTCAATCAGCCCCAGCATTTT. Translation gives CASSVDRGLNQPQHF.

This sequence joins TRBV11-2 and TRBJ2-7; D tentatively reads TRBD1 or TRBD2 (6 bases each). V lost 5 bases, J lost 3 bases, and 14 bases lay in between. The CDR3 sequence is 14 residues long. Per germline, CDR1 SGHAT and CDR2 FQNNGV. The CDR3 spells CASSLGGRGYEQYF. In nucleotides, the CDR3 is TGTGCCAGCAGCCTCGGGGGCAGGGGCTACGAGCAGTACTTC.

The chain uses TRBV7-8 and TRBJ2-1; D is unresolved. V was cut by 4 bases and J by 0 bases, with 13 bases left in between. This CDR3 region has 16 residues. Germline V gives CDR1 SGHVS, CDR2 FQNEAQ. The CDR3 loop is CASSSSTGTSYNEQFF. DNA of the CDR3: TGTGCCAGCAGCTCTTCGACGGGCACCTCCTACAATGAGCAGTTCTTC. Full variable domain (rest looked up from reference TRBV7-8 and TRBJ2-1): GAGVSQSPRYKVAKRGQDVALRCDPISGHVSLFWYQQALGQGPEFLTYFQNEAQLDKSGLPSDRFFAERPEGSVSTLKIQRTQQEDSAVYLCASSSSTGTSYNEQFFGPGTRLTVL.

The chain carries TRBV2 and TRBJ1-1, with no clear D. The CDR3 length is 12 residues. Trimming removed 2 bases at V and 14 bases at J, with 15 bases between. CDR1 and CDR2 from the germline V gene are SNHLY and FYNNEI. The CDR3 DNA sequence: TGTGCCAGCAGTGAATTAATCGGCGGGCGCTTCTTT. Amino acid sequence: CASSELIGGRFF.

The rearrangement links TRBV11-1 to TRBJ1-1; D remains ambiguous. Germline V gene lookup returns CDR1 SGHAT and CDR2 FQDESV (reference sequence). V lost 8 bases and J 1 base, leaving 5 bases between the germline ends. CDR3 length equals 11 residues. CDR3 protein: CASSENTEAFF. Written as DNA, the CDR3 is TGTGCCAGCTCAGAGAACACTGAAGCTTTCTTT. Looking up the rest from reference TRBV11-1 and TRBJ1-1 gives the full variable domain: EAEVAQSPRYKITEKSQAVAFWCDPISGHATLYWYRQILGQGPELLVQFQDESVVDDSQLPKDRFSAERLKGVDSTLKIQPAELGDSAMYLCASSENTEAFFGQGTRLTVV.

The gene calls are TRBV2 and TRBJ1-1, with D unclear. The V gene lost 8 bases and the J gene lost 1 base, with 8 bases spanning the gap. The CDR3 is 12 amino acids. The germline V gene encodes CDR1 SNHLY and CDR2 FYNNEI. The DNA of the CDR3 is TGTGCCAGCCCTAACAAGAACACTGAAGCTTTCTTT. This encodes CASPNKNTEAFF.